This T cell receptor (beta chain) was profiled in a study of regulatory T cells in long-lasting Graves disease. The wider study: Less than 3 months of antithyroid drugs had been taken by newly diagnosed Graves' patients. Findings of the study overall: It was in persistent disease that TRBV28, TRBJ1-2 and TRBJ2-5 were favored.

Germline CDR1 and CDR2: MGHRA and YSYEKL. The CDR3 is 15 residues long. Deletions cut 0 bases from V and 0 bases from J, with 9 bases between. The time point denotes: newly diagnosed GD, antithyroid drugs for less than 3 months. The TCR library was made from RNA extracted from PBMCs. As to this clonotype: Its target is unknown.

Assembly of TCR beta libraries relied on iRepertoire HTBI primers together with Arm-PCR of CDR3 regions. TCRdb called the multiplex PCR reads again in MiXCR, with one record for every CDR3 protein. Of roughly 320,000 distinct CDR3 sequences in the sample, over 15% were seen once. This sample also appeared in a second study, on T cells in Graves' hyperthyroidism and ophthalmopathy.

Material: peripheral blood mononuclear cells (PBMCs), obtained at new diagnosis, from a patient treated with antithyroid drugs. The clonotype comes from a middle-aged man with Graves disease. The chain employs TRBV4-1 and TRBJ2-7; D unresolved. CDR3: CASSQEKGYSYEQYF. CDR3 bases: TGCGCCAGCAGCCAAGAAAAGGGCTACTCCTACGAGCAGTACTTC.